One sample yielded the 32 T cell receptor beta chains listed below, sequenced in a study of graft-versus-host responses after intestinal transplantation. Antigens for these TCRs are unknown. Data came from immunoSEQ multiplex PCR; TCRdb stores just in-frame clones and leaves some out. The data show tens of thousands of clones, with over 90% seen just once and more than 0.2% held by the top ten. The sequenced sample was unstimulated CD8+ T cells sorted from spleen or lymph node cells, obtained before transplant. Source of these receptors: a human donor who was the organ donor for an intestinal transplant.

This clone was counted once. The genes are TRBV29-1 and TRBJ1-1, with D uncertain. The V end lost 2 bases, the J end lost 0 bases, and 10 bases lay between the germline ends. Per the germline V gene, CDR1 is SQVTM and CDR2 is ANQGSEA. The CDR3 length is 14 residues. DNA of the CDR3: TGCAGCGTTGAAATAGATCCCATGAACACTGAAGCTTTCTTT. This gives the protein CSVEIDPMNTEAFF.

The chain uses TRBV18 and TRBJ2-3; D uncertain. The CDR3 is 14 residues long. Trimming removed 0 bases at V and 0 bases at J, with 4 bases between. Germline CDR1 reads KGHSH; CDR2 reads LQKENI. CDR3 residues: CASSPPTSTDTQYF. The CDR3 DNA sequence: TGTGCCAGCTCACCACCTACGAGCACAGATACGCAGTATTTT. The entire variable domain, with the rest obtained from reference TRBV18 and TRBJ2-3, is as follows: NAGVMQNPRHLVRRRGQEARLRCSPMKGHSHVYWYRQLPEEGLKFMVYLQKENIIDESGMPKERFSAEFPKEGPSILRIQQVVRGDSAAYFCASSPPTSTDTQYFGPGTRLTVL.

This chain connects TRBV25-1 to TRBJ2-7, with 8 bases matching TRBD1. The germline CDR1 and CDR2 sequences are MGHDK and SYGVNS. The length of the CDR3 is 16 residues. After removal of 2 bases from V and 1 base from J, the junction contained 7 bases not matched to a gene. The CDR3 spells CASSEPLGTGSYEQYF. CDR3 DNA: TGTGCCAGCAGTGAACCCTTGGGGACAGGATCCTACGAGCAGTACTTC.

The rearrangement uses TRBV27 and TRBJ1-1; tentative D call: TRBD1 (6 bases). The CDR3 is made up of 16 amino acids. Germline V gene data show CDR1 as MNHEY and CDR2 as SMNVEV (reference sequence). With 2 bases removed from V and 0 bases from J, the gap between germline ends came to 13 bases. The CDR3 bases are TGTGCCAGCAGTTTAGTTCCAGGGGTCTTGAACACTGAAGCTTTCTTT. This translates into CASSLVPGVLNTEAFF.

This rearrangement joins TRBV19 to TRBJ2-7; TRBD1 is a possible D gene (6 bases). This CDR3 is 12 amino acids long. Germline V gene data show CDR1 as LNHDA and CDR2 as SQIVND (reference sequence). The germline V and J ends were trimmed by 10 bases and 2 bases, with 12 bases remaining between them. In DNA form, the CDR3 reads TGTGCCACCGCGGACAGCACCTACGAGCAGTACTTC. Protein sequence: CATADSTYEQYF.

The V and J genes are TRBV2 and TRBJ2-7; maybe TRBD2 (5 bases). From germline, CDR1 is SNHLY and CDR2 FYNNEI. The V end lost 4 bases, the J end lost 7 bases, and 5 bases lay between the germline ends. The CDR3 is 10 amino acids. CDR3 region: CASSGGEQYF. CDR3 sequence (DNA): TGTGCCAGCAGTGGCGGGGAGCAGTACTTC. The entire variable domain, with the rest obtained from reference TRBV2 and TRBJ2-7, is as follows: EPEVTQTPSHQVTQMGQEVILRCVPISNHLYFYWYRQILGQKVEFLVSFYNNEISEKSEIFDDQFSVERPDGSNFTLKIRSTKLEDSAMYFCASSGGEQYFGPGTRLTVT.

The chain combines TRBV7-2 with TRBJ2-1; 8 positions agree with TRBD2. V dropped 4 bases and J dropped 2; count of bases not matched to a gene: 10. Germline CDR1 SGHTA, CDR2 FQGNSA. This CDR3 region has 17 residues. CDR3 in DNA: TGTGCCAGCAGCTCCGCTAGCGGGCCGACCCCCTACAATGAGCAGTTCTTC. This gives the protein CASSSASGPTPYNEQFF.

The V and J genes are TRBV28 and TRBJ1-4; no clear D. Germline V gene data show CDR1 as MDHEN and CDR2 as SYDVKM. V gave up 1 base and J gave up 0 bases, with 9 bases separating them. The CDR3 runs 16 residues. Here the CDR3 reads CASSLYGDATNEKLFF. The CDR3, as DNA: TGTGCCAGCAGTTTATACGGAGATGCAACTAATGAAAAACTGTTTTTT.

The gene calls are TRBV15 and TRBJ1-6, with 7 bases identical to TRBD1. This CDR3 region has 15 residues. From germline, CDR1 is LNHNV and CDR2 YYDKDF (reference sequence). Trimming at V came to 3 bases and at J to 9 bases, leaving 8 bases not matched to a gene. CDR3 sequence: CATSSGQELGSPLHF. CDR3 coding DNA: TGTGCCACCAGCAGCGGACAGGAACTCGGTTCACCCCTCCACTTT.

The chain employs TRBV6-5 and TRBJ1-2, with D perhaps TRBD1 (5 bases). Germline CDR1 is MNHEY and CDR2 is SVGAGI. The CDR3 sequence is 13 residues long. V gave up 5 bases and J gave up 4 bases, with 11 bases separating them. CDR3 coding DNA: TGTGCCAGCAGTATCCGGGACGTCTATGGCTACACCTTC. This encodes CASSIRDVYGYTF.

This clone was counted once. The chain recombines TRBV7-9 with TRBJ2-7; D is ambiguous. Germline V gene lookup returns CDR1 SEHNR and CDR2 FQNEAQ (reference sequence). The V and J ends lost 3 bases and 5 bases respectively, with 11 bases between them. The CDR3 covers 13 residues. This chain's CDR3 is CASSFVGYHEQYF. The CDR3 DNA reads TGTGCCAGCAGCTTCGTAGGGTACCACGAGCAGTACTTC.

The chain has TRBV7-2 and TRBJ1-2, with 7 bases matching TRBD1. The V and J ends lost 5 bases and 4 bases, in that order; junction bases with no gene match: 10. Germline assignment: CDR1 SGHTA and CDR2 FQGNSA. The CDR3 loop spans 15 amino acids. The CDR3 loop reads CASSGPGTDVYGYTF. The CDR3, as DNA: TGTGCCAGCAGCGGCCCCGGGACAGACGTCTATGGCTACACCTTC.

This chain connects TRBV28 to TRBJ1-1; no definite D call. V was pared by 3 bases and J by 4 bases, with 9 bases between. Germline values: CDR1 MDHEN, CDR2 SYDVKM. The CDR3 has 13 amino acids. CDR3 protein: CASSFLGRTEAFF. The CDR3 DNA follows: TGTGCCAGCAGTTTTCTCGGGCGCACTGAAGCTTTCTTT.

This rearrangement joins TRBV29-1 to TRBJ1-1; TRBD1 matches 7 bases. The length of the CDR3 is 13 residues. Trimming removed 6 bases from V and 1 base from J; junction bases left unmatched: 5. Germline V gives CDR1 SQVTM, CDR2 ANQGSEA. The CDR3 nucleotides read TGCAGCGTCCTAGGGACAGAGAACACTGAAGCTTTCTTT. As protein: CSVLGTENTEAFF.

The chain links TRBV9 to TRBJ1-1; 7 nucleotides line up with TRBD1. After removal of 4 bases from V and 0 bases from J, the junction contained 6 bases not matched to a gene. Germline V lookup: CDR1 SGDLS, CDR2 YYNGEE. The length of the CDR3 is 15 residues. The CDR3, as DNA: TGTGCCAGCAGCCCAGGGACAGCAATGAACACTGAAGCTTTCTTT. This encodes CASSPGTAMNTEAFF.

The CDR3 nucleotides are TGTGCCAGCAGCTTAGCGGGGGGCTGGGAGCAGTACTTC. Translation gives CASSLAGGWEQYF. This chain uses TRBV7-6 with TRBJ2-7; D is tentatively TRBD1 or TRBD2 (6 bases each). Germline CDR1 SGHVS, CDR2 FNYEAQ. The CDR3 sequence is 13 residues long. V was clipped by 0 bases and J by 7 bases, with 10 bases between them.

The rearrangement links TRBV28 to TRBJ1-1; D is uncertain. Deletions cut 6 bases from V and 0 bases from J, with 8 bases between. The CDR3 has 13 residues. In germline, CDR1 is MDHEN, CDR2 SYDVKM. CDR3 sequence: CASRWGMNTEAFF. In DNA, the CDR3 is TGTGCCAGCAGGTGGGGAATGAACACTGAAGCTTTCTTT.

V and J are TRBV19 and TRBJ1-5; 9 nucleotides match TRBD1. V shed 5 bases, J shed 5 bases, and the junction held 1 base outside the gene matches. This CDR3 contains 13 residues. Germline CDR1 and CDR2: LNHDA and SQIVND (reference sequence). The CDR3 sequence: CASSDRGDQPQHF. The DNA for the CDR3 is TGTGCCAGTAGTGACAGGGGGGATCAGCCCCAGCATTTT.

This sequence joins TRBV4-3 and TRBJ2-3; D is unclear. V was trimmed by 2 bases and J by 6 bases, leaving 3 bases between them. CDR1 LGHNA and CDR2 YSLEER come from the germline V gene. The CDR3 is made up of 11 amino acids. The CDR3 loop is CASSQTDTQYF. The CDR3 DNA sequence: TGCGCCAGCAGCCAAACGGATACGCAGTATTTT.

The sample holds one count of this clone. The rearrangement joins TRBV7-6 to TRBJ2-5, with TRBD2 matching over 12 bases. Trimming took 5 bases from V and 5 from J; bases not matched to a gene: 9. Germline CDR1 SGHVS, CDR2 FNYEAQ. The CDR3 runs to 16 residues. The CDR3, as DNA: TGTGCCAGCAGCAAGCTAGCGGGGGGGCCGCGGGAGACCCAGTACTTC. This sequence encodes CASSKLAGGPRETQYF.

The V call is TRBV4-3, the J call TRBJ1-4; tentatively, D is TRBD1 (6 bases). The CDR3 consists of 16 residues. Trimming cost V 3 bases and J 3 bases, with 14 bases left between them. From germline, CDR1 is LGHNA and CDR2 YSLEER. CDR3 sequence: CASSHQRPGANEKLFF. CDR3 DNA sequence: TGCGCCAGCAGCCATCAAAGACCAGGGGCTAATGAAAAACTGTTTTTT.

This chain links TRBV7-8 with TRBJ2-4; D ambiguous. The CDR3 loop spans 13 amino acids. CDR1 SGHVS and CDR2 FQNEAQ come from the germline V gene. Deletions cut 5 bases from V and 6 bases from J, with 11 bases between. CDR3 coding DNA: TGTGCCAGCAGCCCAAGGTCCGGAAACATTCAGTACTTC. The encoded protein is CASSPRSGNIQYF.

This chain joins TRBV6-5 and TRBJ2-7; D is undetermined. Trimming left V 2 bases short and J 0 bases short, with 5 bases between. Germline CDR1 MNHEY, CDR2 SVGAGI. The CDR3 runs 13 residues. The CDR3 loop reads CASSYGDSYEQYF. The CDR3 nucleotides are TGTGCCAGCAGTTACGGGGACTCCTACGAGCAGTACTTC.

The V and J genes are TRBV7-6 and TRBJ2-3; D is perhaps TRBD2 (5 bases). The length of the CDR3 is 12 residues. The V gene lost 5 bases and the J gene lost 5 bases, with 8 bases spanning the gap. Looked up from germline, CDR1 is SGHVS and CDR2 is FNYEAQ. The CDR3 nucleotides are TGTGCCAGCAGCCCTGCGGGAGATACGCAGTATTTT. Protein sequence: CASSPAGDTQYF.

The genes are TRBV6-5 and TRBJ2-1; D uncertain. Trimming removed 6 bases from V and 0 bases from J, with 12 bases in between. CDR1 is MNHEY and CDR2 is SVGAGI in the germline V gene. This CDR3 spans 15 amino acids. The CDR3 reads CASSEDASSYNEQFF. The CDR3 DNA reads as TGTGCCAGCAGCGAGGACGCAAGCTCCTACAATGAGCAGTTCTTC.

V is TRBV4-1 and J is TRBJ2-3; D might be TRBD2 (5 bases). In germline, CDR1 is MGHRA, CDR2 YSYEKL. V lost 4 bases and J 5 bases, leaving 13 bases between the germline ends. The CDR3 has 14 residues. This CDR3 is CASSLELGVDTQYF. The DNA of the CDR3 is TGCGCCAGCAGCCTAGAACTAGGAGTAGATACGCAGTATTTT.

The chain joins TRBV5-6 to TRBJ1-2; TRBD1 matches 10 bases. This CDR3 comprises 17 residues. Germline CDR1 is SGHDT and CDR2 is YYEEEE. Unmatched junction bases numbered 12, after V lost 4 bases and J lost 3 bases. CDR3 sequence (DNA): TGTGCCAGCAGCCCCCCTCTCGGGACAGGGGCCTACTATGGCTACACCTTC. This gives the protein CASSPPLGTGAYYGYTF.

The rearrangement joins TRBV4-1 to TRBJ2-7, with D unresolved. Per germline, CDR1 MGHRA and CDR2 YSYEKL. The V end was cut by 0 bases, the J end by 4 bases, with 7 bases between. This CDR3 has 13 residues. The CDR3 loop reads CASSQDLGYEQYF. CDR3 DNA: TGCGCCAGCAGCCAAGATCTGGGGTACGAGCAGTACTTC.

The V gene is TRBV9, the J gene TRBJ2-3; TRBD1 matches 9 bases. This CDR3 has 15 amino acids. Germline CDR1 SGDLS, CDR2 YYNGEE. V was clipped by 4 bases and J by 5 bases; unmatched bases: 8. Here the CDR3 reads CASSKRTGAVDTQYF. The CDR3 DNA reads TGTGCCAGCAGCAAAAGGACAGGGGCGGTAGATACGCAGTATTTT.

V gene TRBV6-6 combines with J gene TRBJ1-3; TRBD1 is a possible D gene (6 bases). The CDR3 contains 16 residues. V lost 5 bases to trimming and J lost 2 bases, with 16 bases between them. Germline assignment: CDR1 MNHNY and CDR2 SVGAGI (reference sequence). The CDR3 sequence: CASSPLQGVTGNTIYF. Here the CDR3 DNA reads TGTGCCAGCAGTCCCCTACAGGGAGTGACTGGAAACACCATATATTTT.

The rearrangement links TRBV13 to TRBJ2-3, with D maybe TRBD2 (7 bases). The germline V and J ends were trimmed by 4 bases and 1 base, with 15 bases remaining between them. This CDR3 has 16 amino acids. Per germline, CDR1 PRHDT and CDR2 FYEKMQ (reference sequence). The CDR3 nucleotides are TGTGCCAGCAGCTCCCCCGGGGGGCACGGCACAGATACGCAGTATTTT. It is translated as CASSSPGGHGTDTQYF.

This clone was seen only once. The CDR3 reads CASSWGIAYEQYF. Written as DNA, the CDR3 is TGTGCCAGCAGTTGGGGGATTGCCTACGAGCAGTACTTC. The chain recombines TRBV27 with TRBJ2-7, with D perhaps given as TRBD1 or TRBD2 (5 bases each). From germline, CDR1 is MNHEY and CDR2 SMNVEV (reference sequence). The CDR3 totals 13 residues. The V end was cut by 4 bases, the J end by 2 bases, with 9 bases between.